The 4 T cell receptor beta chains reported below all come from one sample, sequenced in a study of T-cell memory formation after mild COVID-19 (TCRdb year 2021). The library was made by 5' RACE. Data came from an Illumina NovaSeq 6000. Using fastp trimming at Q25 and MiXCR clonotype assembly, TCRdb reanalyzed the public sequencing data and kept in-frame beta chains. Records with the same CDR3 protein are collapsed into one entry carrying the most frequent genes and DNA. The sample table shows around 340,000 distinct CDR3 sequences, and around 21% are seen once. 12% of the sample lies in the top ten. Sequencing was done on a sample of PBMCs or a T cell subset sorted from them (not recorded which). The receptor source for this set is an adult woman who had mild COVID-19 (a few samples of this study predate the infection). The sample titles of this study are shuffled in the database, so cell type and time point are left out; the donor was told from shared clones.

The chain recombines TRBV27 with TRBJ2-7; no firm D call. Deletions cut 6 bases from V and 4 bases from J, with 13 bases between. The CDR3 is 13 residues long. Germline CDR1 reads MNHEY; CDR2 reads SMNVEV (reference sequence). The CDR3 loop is CASRLDRHYEQYF. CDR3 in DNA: TGTGCCAGCAGATTGGACCGCCATTACGAGCAGTACTTC.

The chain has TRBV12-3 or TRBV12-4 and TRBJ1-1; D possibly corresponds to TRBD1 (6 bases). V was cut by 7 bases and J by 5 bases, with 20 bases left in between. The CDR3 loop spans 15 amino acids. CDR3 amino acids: CASTLAGGRGTEAFF. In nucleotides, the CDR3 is TGTGCCAGCACCCTAGCGGGGGGCCGGGGAACTGAAGCTTTCTTT.

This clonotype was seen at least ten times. For the CDR3, the DNA is TGTGCCATCAGTGAACTAGCGGGAGGGCGGGGGCAGTTCTTC. Protein: CAISELAGGRGQFF. This chain joins TRBV10-3 and TRBJ2-1; 13 bases fit TRBD2. This CDR3 comprises 14 residues. The germline V gene has CDR1 ENHRY and CDR2 SYGVKD. V lost 3 bases and J lost 12; bases outside the gene matches: 5.

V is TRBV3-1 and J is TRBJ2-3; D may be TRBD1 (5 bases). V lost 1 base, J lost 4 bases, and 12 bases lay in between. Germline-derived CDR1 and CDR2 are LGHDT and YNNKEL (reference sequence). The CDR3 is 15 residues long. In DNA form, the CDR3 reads TGTGCCAGCAGCCAAGGAAACAGGAAAGCAGATACGCAGTATTTT. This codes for CASSQGNRKADTQYF.